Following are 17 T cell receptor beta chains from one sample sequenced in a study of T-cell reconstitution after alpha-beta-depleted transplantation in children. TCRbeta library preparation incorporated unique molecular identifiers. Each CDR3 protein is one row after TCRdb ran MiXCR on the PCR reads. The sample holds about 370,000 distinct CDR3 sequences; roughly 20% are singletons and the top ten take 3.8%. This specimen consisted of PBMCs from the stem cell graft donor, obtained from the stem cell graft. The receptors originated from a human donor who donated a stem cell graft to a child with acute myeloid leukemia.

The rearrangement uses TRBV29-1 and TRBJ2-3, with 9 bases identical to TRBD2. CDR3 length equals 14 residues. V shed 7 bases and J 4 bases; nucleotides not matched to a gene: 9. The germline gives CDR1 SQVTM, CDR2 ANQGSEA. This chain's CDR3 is CSGRTSDGADTQYF. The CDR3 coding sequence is TGCAGCGGCCGGACTAGCGACGGGGCAGATACGCAGTATTTT.

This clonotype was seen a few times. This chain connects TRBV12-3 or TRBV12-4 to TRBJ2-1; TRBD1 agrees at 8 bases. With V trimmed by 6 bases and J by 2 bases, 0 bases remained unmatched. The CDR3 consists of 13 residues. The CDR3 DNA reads TGTGCCAGCAGACAGGGGGCCTACAATGAGCAGTTCTTC. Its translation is CASRQGAYNEQFF.

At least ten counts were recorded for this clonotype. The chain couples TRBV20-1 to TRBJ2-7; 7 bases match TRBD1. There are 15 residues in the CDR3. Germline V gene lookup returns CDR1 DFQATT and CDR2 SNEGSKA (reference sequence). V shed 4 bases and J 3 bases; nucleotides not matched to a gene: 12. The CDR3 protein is CSATKPSGGGYEQYF. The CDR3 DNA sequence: TGCAGTGCTACCAAGCCGTCAGGGGGTGGCTACGAGCAGTACTTC.

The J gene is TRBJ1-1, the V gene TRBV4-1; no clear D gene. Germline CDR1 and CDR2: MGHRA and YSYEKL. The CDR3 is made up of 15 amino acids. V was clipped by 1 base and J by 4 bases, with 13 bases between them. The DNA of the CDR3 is TGCGCCAGCAGCCAAGCGGGTTACGAGGGCACTGAAGCTTTCTTT. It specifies CASSQAGYEGTEAFF.

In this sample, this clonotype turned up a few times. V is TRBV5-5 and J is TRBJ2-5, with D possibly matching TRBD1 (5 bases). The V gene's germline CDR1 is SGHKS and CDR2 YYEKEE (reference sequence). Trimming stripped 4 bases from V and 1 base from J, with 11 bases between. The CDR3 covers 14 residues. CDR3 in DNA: TGTGCCAGCAGCCAGGACACATTCCAAGAGACCCAGTACTTC. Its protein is CASSQDTFQETQYF.

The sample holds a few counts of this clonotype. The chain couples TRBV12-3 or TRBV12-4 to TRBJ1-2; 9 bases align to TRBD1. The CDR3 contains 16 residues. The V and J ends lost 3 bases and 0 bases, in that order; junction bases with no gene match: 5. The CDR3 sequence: CASSLRTGEPNYGYTF. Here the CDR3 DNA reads TGTGCCAGCAGTTTGAGGACAGGGGAACCTAACTATGGCTACACCTTC.

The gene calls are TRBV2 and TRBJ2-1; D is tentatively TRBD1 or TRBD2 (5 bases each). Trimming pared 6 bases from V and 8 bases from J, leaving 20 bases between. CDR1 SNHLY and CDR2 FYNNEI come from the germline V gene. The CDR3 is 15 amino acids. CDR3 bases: TGTGCCAGCAGGCCTAAAGGGGACGGCCGGGATGAGCAGTTCTTC. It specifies CASRPKGDGRDEQFF.

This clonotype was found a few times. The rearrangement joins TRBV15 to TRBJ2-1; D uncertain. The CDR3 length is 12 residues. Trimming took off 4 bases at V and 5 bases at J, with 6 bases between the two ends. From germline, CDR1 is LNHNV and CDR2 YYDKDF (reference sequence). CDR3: CATSTDDNEQFF. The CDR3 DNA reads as TGTGCCACCAGCACGGACGACAATGAGCAGTTCTTC.

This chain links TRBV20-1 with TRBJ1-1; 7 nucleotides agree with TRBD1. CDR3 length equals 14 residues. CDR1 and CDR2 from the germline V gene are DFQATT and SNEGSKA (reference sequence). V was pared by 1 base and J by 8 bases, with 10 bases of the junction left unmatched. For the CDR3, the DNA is TGCAGTGCTAGAGTGAAACAGGGGCCTCCAGAAGCTTTCTTT. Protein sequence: CSARVKQGPPEAFF.

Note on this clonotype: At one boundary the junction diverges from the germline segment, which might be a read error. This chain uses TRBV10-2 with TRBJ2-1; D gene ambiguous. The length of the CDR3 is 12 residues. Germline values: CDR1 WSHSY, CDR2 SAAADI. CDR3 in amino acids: CVSVGVDPRQFF. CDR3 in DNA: TGCGTCAGCGTAGGAGTGGACCCTCGGCAGTTCTTC.

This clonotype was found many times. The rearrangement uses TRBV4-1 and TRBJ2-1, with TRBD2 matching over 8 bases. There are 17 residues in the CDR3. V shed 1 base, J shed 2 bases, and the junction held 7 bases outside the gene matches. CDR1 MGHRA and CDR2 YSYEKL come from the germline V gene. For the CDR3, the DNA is TGCGCCAGCAGCCAAGTTCGGGGCGGGGGGACCTACAATGAGCAGTTCTTC. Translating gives CASSQVRGGGTYNEQFF.

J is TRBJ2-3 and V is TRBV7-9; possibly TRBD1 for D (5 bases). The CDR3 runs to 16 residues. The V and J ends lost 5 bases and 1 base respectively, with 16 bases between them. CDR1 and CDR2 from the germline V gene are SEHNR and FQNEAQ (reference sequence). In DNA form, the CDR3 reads TGTGCCAGCAGCCGTCGACAGTCTGAAGGCACAGATACGCAGTATTTT. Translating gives CASSRRQSEGTDTQYF.

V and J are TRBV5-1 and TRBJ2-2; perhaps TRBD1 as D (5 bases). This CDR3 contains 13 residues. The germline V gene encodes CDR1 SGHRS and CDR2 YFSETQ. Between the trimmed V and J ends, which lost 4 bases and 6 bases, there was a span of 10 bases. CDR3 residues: CASSNSGPGELFF. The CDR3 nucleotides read TGCGCCAGCAGCAACTCAGGGCCCGGGGAGCTGTTTTTT.

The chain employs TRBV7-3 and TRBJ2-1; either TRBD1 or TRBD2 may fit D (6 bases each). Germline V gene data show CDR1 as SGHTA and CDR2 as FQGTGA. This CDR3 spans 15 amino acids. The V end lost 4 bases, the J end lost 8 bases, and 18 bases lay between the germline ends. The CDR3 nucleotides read TGTGCCAGCAGCTCCCAAGGTTCGGGGGCGGATGAGCAGTTCTTC. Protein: CASSSQGSGADEQFF.

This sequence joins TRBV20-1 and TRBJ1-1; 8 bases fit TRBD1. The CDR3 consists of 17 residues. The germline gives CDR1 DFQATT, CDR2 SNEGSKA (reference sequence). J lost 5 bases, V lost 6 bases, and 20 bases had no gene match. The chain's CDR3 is CSATPRTGKLGGTEAFF. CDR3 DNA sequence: TGCAGTGCGACCCCGCGGACAGGGAAGTTGGGAGGGACTGAAGCTTTCTTT.

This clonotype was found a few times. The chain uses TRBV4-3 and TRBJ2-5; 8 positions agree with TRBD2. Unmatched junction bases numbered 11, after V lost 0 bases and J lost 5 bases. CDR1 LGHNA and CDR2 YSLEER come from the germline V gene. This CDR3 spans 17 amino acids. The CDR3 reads CASSQDRAGDAGETQYF. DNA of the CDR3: TGCGCCAGCAGCCAAGATCGAGCGGGAGATGCCGGGGAGACCCAGTACTTC.

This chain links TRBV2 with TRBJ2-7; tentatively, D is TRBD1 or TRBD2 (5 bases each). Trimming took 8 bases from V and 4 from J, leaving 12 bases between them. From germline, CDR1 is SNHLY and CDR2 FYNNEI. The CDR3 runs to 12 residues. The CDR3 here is CASWGSGYEQYF. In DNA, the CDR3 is TGTGCCAGCTGGGGGAGTGGTTACGAGCAGTACTTC.